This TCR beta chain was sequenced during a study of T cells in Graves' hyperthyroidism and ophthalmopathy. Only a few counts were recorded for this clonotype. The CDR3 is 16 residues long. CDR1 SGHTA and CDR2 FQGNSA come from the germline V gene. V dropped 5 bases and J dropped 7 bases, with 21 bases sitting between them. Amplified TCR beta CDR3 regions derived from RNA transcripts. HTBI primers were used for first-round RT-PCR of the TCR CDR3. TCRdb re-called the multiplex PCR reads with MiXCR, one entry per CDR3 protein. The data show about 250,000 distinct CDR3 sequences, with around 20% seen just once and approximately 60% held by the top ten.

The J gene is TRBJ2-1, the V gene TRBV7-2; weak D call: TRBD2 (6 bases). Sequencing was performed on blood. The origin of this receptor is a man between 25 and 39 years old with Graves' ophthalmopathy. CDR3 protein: CASSPGTYARQNEQFF. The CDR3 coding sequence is TGTGCCAGCAGCCCAGGGACTTATGCCCGCCAGAATGAGCAGTTCTTC.